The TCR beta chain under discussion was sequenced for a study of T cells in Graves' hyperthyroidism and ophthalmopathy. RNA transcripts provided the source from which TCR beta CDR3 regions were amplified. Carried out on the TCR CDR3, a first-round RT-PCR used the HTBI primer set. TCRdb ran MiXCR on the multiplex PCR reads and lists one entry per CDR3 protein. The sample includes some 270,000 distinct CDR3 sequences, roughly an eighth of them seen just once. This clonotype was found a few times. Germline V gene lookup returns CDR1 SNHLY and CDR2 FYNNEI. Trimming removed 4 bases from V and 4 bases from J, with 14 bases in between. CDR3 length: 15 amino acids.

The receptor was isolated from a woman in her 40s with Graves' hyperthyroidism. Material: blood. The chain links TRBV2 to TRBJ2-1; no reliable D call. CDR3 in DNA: TGTGCCAGCAGTGGGTCAGAAGCCAATTACAATGAGCAGTTCTTC. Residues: CASSGSEANYNEQFF. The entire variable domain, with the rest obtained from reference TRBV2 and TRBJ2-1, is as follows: EPEVTQTPSHQVTQMGQEVILRCVPISNHLYFYWYRQILGQKVEFLVSFYNNEISEKSEIFDDQFSVERPDGSNFTLKIRSTKLEDSAMYFCASSGSEANYNEQFFGPGTRLTVL.